These T cell receptor beta chains were read from a single sample in a study of early T cells in non-severe SARS-CoV-2 infection. Using its own MiXCR run on the 5' RACE reads, TCRdb lists one record per CDR3 protein. Among roughly 35,000 distinct CDR3 sequences, about 5.3% were seen once, and the ten largest hold roughly 25%. The sequencing input was whole blood. The source of these receptors is an adult who was a healthcare worker with PCR-confirmed SARS-CoV-2 infection or an uninfected control (not recorded which). Both conserved end residues are part of each CDR3. The order of the fields is V gene, D gene, clone size, J gene, CDR3 DNA, CDR3 protein. The D gene is left open where the match is weak. Expanded clones are given a class, and other clones once, few, many or no size at all.

>TRBV7-9|.|.|TRBJ1-2
TGTGCCAGCCCCCGAGACCCCCTGACGGGGCTGGGCGGCTACACCTTC
CASPRDPLTGLGGYTF
>TRBV12-3/TRBV12-4|TRBD1|many|TRBJ2-7
TGTGCCAGCAGTTTAGAGGGACAGGGTTCAGGAGCGCAGTACTTC
CASSLEGQGSGAQYF
>TRBV3-2|.|.|TRBJ2-5
TGTGCCAGCAGCTTCAGACAGAGGCGGGAGACCCAGTACTTC
CASSFRQRRETQYF
>TRBV6-2/TRBV6-3|.|few|TRBJ1-1
TGTGCCAGCAGTTACGGGACTTTGAACACTGAAGCTTTCTTT
CASSYGTLNTEAFF
>TRBV13|.|few|TRBJ2-1
TGTGCCAGCAGCTTAGTTGAGGGGCCCTACAATGAGCAGTTCTTC
CASSLVEGPYNEQFF
>TRBV7-9|.|many|TRBJ2-1
TGTGCCGCTGGGGGCTACAATGAGCAGTTCTTC
CAAGGYNEQFF
>TRBV12-3/TRBV12-4|.|.|TRBJ1-1
TGTGCCAGCAGAACACAGGGAGTAGATACTGAAGCTTTCTTT
CASRTQGVDTEAFF
>TRBV7-2|TRBD2|.|TRBJ2-7
TGTGCCAGCAGCTTAGAGGGCGGGAGAAGGTCCGAGCAGTACTTC
CASSLEGGRRSEQYF
>TRBV5-5|TRBD2|many|TRBJ2-5
TGTGCCAGCAGCTTTAGCGGGAGTCCCCAAGAGACCCAGTACTTC
CASSFSGSPQETQYF
>TRBV18|.|many|TRBJ2-6
TGTGCCAGCTCACCTTTGGGCTTTGGGGCCAACGTCCTGACTTTC
CASSPLGFGANVLTF
>TRBV20-1|.|many|TRBJ1-1
TGCAGTGCTAGAGGGGGACCGCTTAACACTGAAGCTTTCTTT
CSARGGPLNTEAFF
>TRBV7-9|.|many|TRBJ1-4
TGTGCCAGCAGCTGGACAGAGCCTAATGAAAAACTGTTTTTT
CASSWTEPNEKLFF
>TRBV3-1|.|many|TRBJ2-3
TGTGCCAGCAGCCAAGACCACCAGCAAAGGACAGCGGTTGAGACAGATACGCAGTATTTT
CASSQDHQQRTAVETDTQYF
>TRBV7-6|TRBD1|many|TRBJ2-3
TGTGCCAGCAGTAAGGGGGCGTTGGGCACAGATACGCAGTATTTT
CASSKGALGTDTQYF
>TRBV27|TRBD2|many|TRBJ2-3
TGTGCCAGCAACCTGGGACGGGGGGGTCCAGATACGCAGTATTTT
CASNLGRGGPDTQYF
>TRBV7-2|.|many|TRBJ1-1
TGTGCCAGCAGCTTAGAGGTCGGAGGCCCGAGGTGGAGGACTGAAGCTTTCTTT
CASSLEVGGPRWRTEAFF
>TRBV11-2|.|many|TRBJ2-1
TGTGCCAGCAGCCGGCCGGTGAGCGATGAGCAGTTCTTC
CASSRPVSDEQFF
>TRBV20-1|TRBD1|many|TRBJ2-4
TGCAGTGCTAGAGACCGGTTAGGACAGGGTACCAAAAACATTCAGTACTTC
CSARDRLGQGTKNIQYF
>TRBV3-1|.|.|TRBJ2-1
TGTGCCAGCAGCCAAGTCCCCAGGGTGGGGGTCTACAATGAGCAGTTCTTC
CASSQVPRVGVYNEQFF
>TRBV7-9|TRBD2|many|TRBJ2-1
TGTGCCAGCAGCTCTCCGGGACTAGCGGGAGTAGATGAGCAGTTCTTC
CASSSPGLAGVDEQFF
>TRBV9|TRBD1|many|TRBJ1-6
TGTGCCAGCAGCCTGGGACAGAATTCACCCCTCCACTTT
CASSLGQNSPLHF
>TRBV20-1|.|many|TRBJ2-7
TGCAGTGCTAGAGGAACAGGGTTGGGGGGCTACGAGCAGTACTTC
CSARGTGLGGYEQYF
>TRBV12-3/TRBV12-4|TRBD1|many|TRBJ2-5
TGTGCCAGCAGTCAAGGGACAGGGGGAGAGACCCAGTACTTC
CASSQGTGGETQYF
>TRBV20-1|.|.|TRBJ2-7
TGCAGTGCTAGAGCCCTATACGGGGGCCTAAGTTACGAGCAGTACTTC
CSARALYGGLSYEQYF